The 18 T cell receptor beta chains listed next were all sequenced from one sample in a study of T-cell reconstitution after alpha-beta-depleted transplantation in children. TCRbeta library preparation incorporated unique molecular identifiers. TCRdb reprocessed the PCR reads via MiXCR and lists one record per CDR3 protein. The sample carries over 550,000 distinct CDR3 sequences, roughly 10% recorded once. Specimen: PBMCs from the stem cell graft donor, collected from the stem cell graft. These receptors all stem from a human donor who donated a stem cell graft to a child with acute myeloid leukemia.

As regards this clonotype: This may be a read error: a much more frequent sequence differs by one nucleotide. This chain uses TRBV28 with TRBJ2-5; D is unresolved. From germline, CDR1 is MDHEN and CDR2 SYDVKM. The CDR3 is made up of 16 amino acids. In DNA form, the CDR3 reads TGTGCCAGCAGTTCGTCGTTGATTGCCGTCGCCGAGAACCAGTACTTC. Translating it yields CASSSSLIAVAENQYF.

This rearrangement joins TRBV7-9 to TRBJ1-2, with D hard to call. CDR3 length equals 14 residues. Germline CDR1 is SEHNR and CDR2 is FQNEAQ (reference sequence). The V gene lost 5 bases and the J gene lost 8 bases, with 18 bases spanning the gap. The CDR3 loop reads CASSVTGELEGYTF. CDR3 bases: TGTGCCAGCAGCGTAACCGGGGAATTGGAGGGCTACACCTTC.

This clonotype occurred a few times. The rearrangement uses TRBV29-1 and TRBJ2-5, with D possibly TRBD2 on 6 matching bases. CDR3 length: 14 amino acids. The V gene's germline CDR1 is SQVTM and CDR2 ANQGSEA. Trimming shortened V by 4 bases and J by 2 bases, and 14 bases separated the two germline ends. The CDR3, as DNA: TGCAGCGTTGGTGGCGGGATGGGACAAGAGACCCAGTACTTC. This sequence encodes CSVGGGMGQETQYF.

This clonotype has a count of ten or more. The CDR3 region is CSARGTSGGYEQYF. The CDR3 DNA sequence: TGCAGTGCTAGGGGGACTAGCGGAGGCTACGAGCAGTACTTC. J is TRBJ2-7 and V is TRBV20-1; 11 bases fit TRBD2. This CDR3 spans 14 amino acids. V gave up 3 bases and J gave up 3 bases; unmatched junction bases: 4. Germline CDR1 and CDR2: DFQATT and SNEGSKA (reference sequence).

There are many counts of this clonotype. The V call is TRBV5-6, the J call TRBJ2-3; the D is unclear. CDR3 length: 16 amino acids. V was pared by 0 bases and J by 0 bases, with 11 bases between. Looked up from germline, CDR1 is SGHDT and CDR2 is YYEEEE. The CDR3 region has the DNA TGTGCCAGCAGCTTGGTTCCTTCACTTAGCACAGATACGCAGTATTTT. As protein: CASSLVPSLSTDTQYF.

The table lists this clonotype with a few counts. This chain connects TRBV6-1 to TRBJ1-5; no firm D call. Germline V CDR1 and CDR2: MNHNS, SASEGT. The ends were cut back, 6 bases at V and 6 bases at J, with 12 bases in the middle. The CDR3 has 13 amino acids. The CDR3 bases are TGTGCCAGCAGCAACAAGTTGAGTCAGCCCCAGCATTTT. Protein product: CASSNKLSQPQHF.

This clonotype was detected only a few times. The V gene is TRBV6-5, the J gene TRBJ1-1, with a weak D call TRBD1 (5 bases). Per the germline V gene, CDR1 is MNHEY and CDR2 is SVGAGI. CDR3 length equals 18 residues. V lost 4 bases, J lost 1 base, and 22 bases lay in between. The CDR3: CASSLRDGRLVRNTEAFF. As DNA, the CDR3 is TGTGCCAGCAGTTTACGGGACGGTCGTTTGGTTCGGAACACTGAAGCTTTCTTT.

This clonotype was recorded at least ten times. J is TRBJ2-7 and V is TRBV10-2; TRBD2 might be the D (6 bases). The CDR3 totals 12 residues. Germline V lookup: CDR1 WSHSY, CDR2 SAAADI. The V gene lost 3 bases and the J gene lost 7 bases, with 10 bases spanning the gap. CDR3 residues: CASSDGGREQYF. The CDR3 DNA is TGCGCCAGCAGTGATGGAGGGAGGGAGCAGTACTTC.

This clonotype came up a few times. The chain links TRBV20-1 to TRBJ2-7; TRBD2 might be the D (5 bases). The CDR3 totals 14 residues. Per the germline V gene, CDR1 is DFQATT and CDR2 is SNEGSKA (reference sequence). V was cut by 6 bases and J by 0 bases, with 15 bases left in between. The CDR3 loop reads CSASGIGSSYEQYF. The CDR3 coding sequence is TGCAGTGCGTCCGGGATAGGGAGCTCCTACGAGCAGTACTTC.

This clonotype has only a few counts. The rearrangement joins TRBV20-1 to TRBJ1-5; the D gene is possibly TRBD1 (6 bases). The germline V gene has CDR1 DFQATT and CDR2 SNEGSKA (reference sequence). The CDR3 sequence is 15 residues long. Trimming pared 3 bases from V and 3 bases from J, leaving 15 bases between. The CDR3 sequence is CSARRGGGTNQPQHF. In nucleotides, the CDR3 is TGCAGTGCTAGGAGGGGGGGCGGAACCAATCAGCCCCAGCATTTT.

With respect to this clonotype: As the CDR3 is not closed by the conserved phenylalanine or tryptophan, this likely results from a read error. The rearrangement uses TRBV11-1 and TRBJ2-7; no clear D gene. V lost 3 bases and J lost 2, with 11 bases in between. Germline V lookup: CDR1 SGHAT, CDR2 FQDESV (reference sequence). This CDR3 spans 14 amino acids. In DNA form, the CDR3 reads TGTGCCAGCAGCTTCAACGCCGGTCCCTACGAGCAGTACTGC. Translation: CASSFNAGPYEQYC.

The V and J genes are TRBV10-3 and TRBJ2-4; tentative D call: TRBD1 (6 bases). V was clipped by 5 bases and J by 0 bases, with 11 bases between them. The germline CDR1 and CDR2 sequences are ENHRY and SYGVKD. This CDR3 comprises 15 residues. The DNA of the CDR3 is TGTGCCATCAGTCCGGGACACCTAGCCAAAAACATTCAGTACTTC. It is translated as CAISPGHLAKNIQYF.

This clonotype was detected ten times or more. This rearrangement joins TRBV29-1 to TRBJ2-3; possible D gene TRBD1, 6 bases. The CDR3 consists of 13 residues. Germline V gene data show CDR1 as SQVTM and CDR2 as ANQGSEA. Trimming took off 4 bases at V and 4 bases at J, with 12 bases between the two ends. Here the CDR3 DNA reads TGCAGCGTTGGTCACAGGGCGGCAGATACGCAGTATTTT. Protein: CSVGHRAADTQYF.

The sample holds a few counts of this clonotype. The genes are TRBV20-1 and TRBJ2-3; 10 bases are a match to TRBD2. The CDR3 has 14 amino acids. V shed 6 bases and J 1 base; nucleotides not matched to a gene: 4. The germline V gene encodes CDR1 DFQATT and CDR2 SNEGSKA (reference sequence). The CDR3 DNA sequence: TGCAGTGCGGCTAGCGGGAGAGGCACAGATACGCAGTATTTT. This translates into CSAASGRGTDTQYF.

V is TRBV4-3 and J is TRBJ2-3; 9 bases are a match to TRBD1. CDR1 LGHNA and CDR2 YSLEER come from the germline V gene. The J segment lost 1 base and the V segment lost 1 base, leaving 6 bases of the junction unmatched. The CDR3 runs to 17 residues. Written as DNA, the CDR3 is TGCGCCAGCAGCCAAGCTTGGGGGACAGGGCGCACAGATACGCAGTATTTT. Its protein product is CASSQAWGTGRTDTQYF.

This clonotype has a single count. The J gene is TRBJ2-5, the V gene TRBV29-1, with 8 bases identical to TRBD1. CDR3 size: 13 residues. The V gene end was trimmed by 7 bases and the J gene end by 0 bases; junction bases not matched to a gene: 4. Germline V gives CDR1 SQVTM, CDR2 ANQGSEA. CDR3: CSGRDRNQETQYF. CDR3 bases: TGCAGCGGGAGGGACAGGAACCAAGAGACCCAGTACTTC.

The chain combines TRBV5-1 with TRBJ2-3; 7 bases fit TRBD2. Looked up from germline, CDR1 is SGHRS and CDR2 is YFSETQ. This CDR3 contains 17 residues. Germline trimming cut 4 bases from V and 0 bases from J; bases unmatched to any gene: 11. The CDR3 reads CASSPLLSGISTDTQYF. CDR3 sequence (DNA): TGCGCCAGCAGCCCTCTTTTGAGCGGGATCAGCACAGATACGCAGTATTTT.

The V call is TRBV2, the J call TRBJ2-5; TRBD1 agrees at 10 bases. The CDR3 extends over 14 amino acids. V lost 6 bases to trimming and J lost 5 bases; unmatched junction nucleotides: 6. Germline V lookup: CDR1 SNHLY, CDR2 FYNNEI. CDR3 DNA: TGTGCCAGCAGGGTTGACAGGGGGCGGGAGACCCAGTACTTC. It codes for CASRVDRGRETQYF.